This entry lists 18 T cell receptor beta chains sequenced from one sample in a study of blood T cell repertoires in COVID-19. TCRdb's copy holds only in-frame clones and misses some; the assay was immunoSEQ multiplex PCR. Here the sample spans 150,000 or so clones, roughly 80% being singletons. Source material: PBMCs or T cells enriched from blood (not recorded which). These receptors all stem from a woman in her forties or fifties who had recovered from COVID-19.

By sample share, this clone is medium-sized (0.01 to 0.1%). The gene calls are TRBV29-1 and TRBJ1-1; D gene ambiguous. This CDR3 is built from 12 residues. V was cut by 4 bases and J by 6 bases, with 12 bases left in between. Looked up from germline, CDR1 is SQVTM and CDR2 is ANQGSEA. CDR3 loop: CSVGASRSEAFF. CDR3 DNA: TGCAGCGTTGGGGCCTCAAGGTCTGAAGCTTTCTTT.

The chain links TRBV5-4 to TRBJ2-3; 7 bases match TRBD2. The V and J ends lost 0 bases and 1 base, in that order; junction bases with no gene match: 5. The CDR3 has 16 amino acids. The germline V gene encodes CDR1 SGHNT and CDR2 YYREEE (reference sequence). CDR3 sequence: CASSLEAGRGTDTQYF. CDR3 bases: TGTGCCAGCAGCTTGGAGGCGGGGAGGGGCACAGATACGCAGTATTTT.

This rearrangement joins TRBV3-1 (or the pseudogene TRBV3-2) to TRBJ2-5; possible D gene TRBD2, 5 bases. This CDR3 is built from 14 residues. The V end was cut by 4 bases, the J end by 8 bases, with 17 bases between. Per the germline V gene, CDR1 is LGHDT and CDR2 is YNNKEL (reference sequence). The CDR3 spells CASSLGVTTPTQYF. The CDR3 nucleotides read TGTGCCAGCAGCCTTGGAGTGACTACCCCTACCCAGTACTTC.

The rearrangement links TRBV12-5 to TRBJ2-7, with 7 bases lining up with TRBD1. CDR3 size: 14 residues. CDR1 is LGHNT, CDR2 FRNRAP, per germline. The ends lost 3 bases at V and 2 bases at J; junction bases unmatched: 4. The CDR3 nucleotides are TGTGCTAGTGGTTTAAGCGACAGGGCCTACGAGCAGTACGTC. Amino acids: CASGLSDRAYEQYV.

This chain joins TRBV7-4 and TRBJ1-5, with a tentative D call TRBD1 (6 bases). The CDR3 is made up of 18 amino acids. Trimming left V 0 bases short and J 1 base short, with 16 bases between. From germline, CDR1 is SGHVT and CDR2 SQSDAQ. This chain's CDR3 is CASSLAQGKGVSNQPQHF. CDR3 DNA: TGTGCCAGCAGCTTAGCTCAGGGGAAGGGGGTAAGCAATCAGCCCCAGCATTTT.

This chain connects TRBV12-5 to TRBJ2-5; 8 nucleotides agree with TRBD1. CDR1 LGHNT and CDR2 FRNRAP come from the germline V gene. V lost 3 bases and J lost 6; bases outside the gene matches: 9. This CDR3 has 15 amino acids. DNA of the CDR3: TGTGCTAGTGGTTTTAGCACAGGGGGACGGAAGACCCAGTACTTC. This encodes CASGFSTGGRKTQYF.

Written as DNA, the CDR3 is TGCAGCACTAAGACAGGTTCGGGTAGAAAACTGTTTTTT. Protein sequence: CSTKTGSGRKLFF. The chain uses TRBV29-1 and TRBJ1-4, with a possible D match to TRBD1 (6 bases). From germline, CDR1 is SQVTM and CDR2 ANQGSEA. V was shortened by 8 bases and J by 10 bases, with 20 bases between the two germline ends. There are 13 residues in the CDR3.

The J gene is TRBJ1-1, the V gene TRBV7-9; D uncertain. The V gene lost 4 bases and the J gene lost 0 bases, with 15 bases spanning the gap. This CDR3 contains 16 residues. Germline V gives CDR1 SEHNR, CDR2 FQNEAQ (reference sequence). CDR3 in amino acids: CASSSNSFSMNTEAFF. The DNA for the CDR3 is TGTGCCAGCAGCTCGAACAGCTTTTCGATGAACACTGAAGCTTTCTTT. Looking up the rest from reference TRBV7-9 and TRBJ1-1 gives the full variable domain: DTGVSQNPRHKITKRGQNVTFRCDPISEHNRLYWYRQTLGQGPEFLTYFQNEAQLEKSRLLSDRFSAERPKGSFSTLEIQRTEQGDSAMYLCASSSNSFSMNTEAFFGQGTRLTVV.

The chain recombines TRBV21-1 with TRBJ2-7; the table's TRBD1 call for D was not verified on the DNA. TRBV21-1 is reported as a pseudogene. The CDR3 is 13 residues long. Here the CDR3 DNA reads TGTGCCAGCAGCACCCGACAGGACTACGAGCAGTACGTC. Its protein is CASSTRQDYEQYV.

This rearrangement joins TRBV27 to TRBJ2-5, with TRBD1 matching 7 bases. Unmatched junction bases numbered 4, after V lost 5 bases and J lost 4 bases. CDR3 length equals 13 residues. CDR1 and CDR2 (germline): MNHEY, SMNVEV (reference sequence). The DNA for the CDR3 is TGTGCCAGCAGTCTTAGGGGGCGAGAGACCCAGTACTTC. It codes for CASSLRGRETQYF.

This clone was detected a few times. This chain connects TRBV3-1 (or the pseudogene TRBV3-2) to TRBJ2-1; 8 nucleotides line up with TRBD1. This CDR3 region has 16 residues. J lost 1 base, V lost 3 bases, and 5 bases had no gene match. CDR1 and CDR2 (germline): LGHDT, YNNKEL (reference sequence). CDR3 loop: CASSHRGRGSYNEQFF. DNA of the CDR3: TGTGCCAGCAGCCACAGGGGGCGAGGATCCTACAATGAGCAGTTCTTC.

The genes are TRBV5-1 and TRBJ1-3, with 7 positions matching TRBD1. The CDR3 sequence is 13 residues long. Germline CDR1 is SGHRS and CDR2 is YFSETQ. Trimming cost V 0 bases and J 8 bases; bases outside gene matches: 2. The DNA for the CDR3 is TGCGCCAGCAGCTTGGCTCAGGGGGACACCATATATTTT. This sequence encodes CASSLAQGDTIYF. The whole variable domain, remainder taken from reference TRBV5-1 and TRBJ1-3, is KAGVTQTPRYLIKTRGQQVTLSCSPISGHRSVSWYQQTPGQGLQFLFEYFSETQRNKGNFPGRFSGRQFSNSRSEMNVSTLELGDSALYLCASSLAQGDTIYFGEGSWLTVV.

This clone has more than one count but fewer than ten. This sequence joins TRBV9 and TRBJ2-1; 10 bases align to TRBD1. The V and J ends lost 4 bases and 8 bases, in that order; junction bases with no gene match: 3. This CDR3 spans 13 amino acids. Germline V gene data show CDR1 as SGDLS and CDR2 as YYNGEE. The CDR3, as DNA: TGTGCCAGCAGCCCAGGGACAGGGGATGAGCAGTTCTTC. Protein product: CASSPGTGDEQFF.

The chain joins TRBV6-1 to TRBJ2-3; TRBD2 might be the D (5 bases). V shed 2 bases and J shed 1 base, with 10 bases lying between them. Germline CDR1 and CDR2: MNHNS and SASEGT. The CDR3 is 15 residues long. The CDR3 region is CASSEFLGGTDTQYF. Written as DNA, the CDR3 is TGTGCCAGCAGTGAATTTCTCGGGGGCACAGATACGCAGTATTTT.

This clone appeared a single time. The chain couples TRBV4-2 to TRBJ1-2; D possibly corresponds to TRBD1 (6 bases). The CDR3 covers 12 residues. Germline CDR1 and CDR2: LGHNA and YNFKEQ. V was clipped by 9 bases and J by 4 bases, with 12 bases between them. The CDR3 sequence: CASRDTVYGYTF. In DNA form, the CDR3 reads TGTGCCAGTAGGGACACCGTCTATGGCTACACCTTC.

V and J are TRBV30 and TRBJ1-1, with D possibly being TRBD1 (6 bases). The germline CDR1 and CDR2 sequences are GTSNPN and SVGIG (reference sequence). The germline V and J ends were trimmed by 4 bases and 1 base, with 13 bases remaining between them. This CDR3 region has 14 residues. The CDR3 DNA is TGTGCCTGGAAACTCCGGGACAAGAACACTGAAGCTTTCTTT. It yields the protein CAWKLRDKNTEAFF.

This rearrangement joins TRBV27 to TRBJ1-5; possibly TRBD1 for D (6 bases). CDR1 is MNHEY and CDR2 is SMNVEV in the germline V gene (reference sequence). The CDR3 runs to 13 residues. V lost 8 bases and J 7 bases, leaving 15 bases between the germline ends. In DNA form, the CDR3 reads TGTGCCAGCGCCCCCAGGGGACACCAGCCCCAGCATTTT. Amino acids: CASAPRGHQPQHF.

This clone was counted between two and nine times. The chain employs TRBV11-2 and TRBJ2-5; 8 bases line up with TRBD2. The CDR3 is 14 amino acids. The J segment lost 1 base and the V segment lost 4 bases, leaving 2 bases of the junction unmatched. Germline assignment: CDR1 SGHAT and CDR2 FQNNGV. As DNA, the CDR3 is TGTGCCAGCAGCTCCGGACTAGCCCAAGAGACCCAGTACTTC. This sequence encodes CASSSGLAQETQYF.